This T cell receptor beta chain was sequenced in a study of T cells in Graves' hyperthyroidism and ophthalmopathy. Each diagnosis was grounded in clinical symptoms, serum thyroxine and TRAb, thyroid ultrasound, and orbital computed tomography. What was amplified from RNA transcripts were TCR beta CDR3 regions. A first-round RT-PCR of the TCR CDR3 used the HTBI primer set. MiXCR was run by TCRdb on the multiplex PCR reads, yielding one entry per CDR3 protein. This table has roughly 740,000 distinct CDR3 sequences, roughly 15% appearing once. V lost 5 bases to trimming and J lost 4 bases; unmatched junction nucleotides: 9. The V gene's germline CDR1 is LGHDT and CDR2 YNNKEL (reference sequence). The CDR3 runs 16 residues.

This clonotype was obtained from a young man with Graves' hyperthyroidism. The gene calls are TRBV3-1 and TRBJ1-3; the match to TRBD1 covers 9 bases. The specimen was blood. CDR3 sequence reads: CASSFGTGRSGNTIYF. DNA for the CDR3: TGTGCCAGCAGCTTCGGGACAGGGAGATCGGGAAACACCATATATTTT.